These T cell receptor beta chains were read from a single sample in a study of OX40 agonist ivuxolimab in advanced cancers. Data came from immunoSEQ multiplex PCR; TCRdb stores just in-frame clones and leaves some out. The sample holds fewer than 65,000 clones; around 87% are singletons and the top ten take 10% to 13%. The specimen comprised CD4+ or CD8+ T cells sorted from blood, sampled in a trial of the OX40 agonist ivuxolimab. The receptors were sampled from an adult with an advanced solid tumor such as melanoma, head and neck, liver or kidney cancer. CDR3s include the opening cysteine and the closing phenylalanine or tryptophan. D genes are given only for firm matches. Clone size is not always given. Where it is, it says once, few, many or a class for expanded clones.

V gene	D gene	clone size	J gene	CDR3 protein	CDR3 DNA
TRBV28	TRBD1	NA	TRBJ1-4	CASTERAGGVKLFF	TGTGCCAGCACAGAGCGAGCAGGGGGCGTAAAACTGTTTTTT
TRBV27	NA	NA	TRBJ1-1	CASARASEAFF	TGTGCCAGCGCTCGGGCCTCTGAAGCTTTCTTT
TRBV5-4	TRBD2	NA	TRBJ2-5	CASSPPRVAGEETQYF	TGTGCCAGCAGCCCGCCGAGGGTAGCGGGGGAAGAGACCCAGTACTTC
TRBV28	TRBD2	once	TRBJ2-3	CASSFLAGSTDTQYF	TGTGCCAGCAGTTTCTTAGCGGGGAGCACAGATACGCAGTATTTT
TRBV7-2	NA	NA	TRBJ2-7	CASSLALGGDLGYEQYF	TGTGCCAGCAGCTTAGCGCTCGGGGGCGACCTCGGGTACGAGCAGTACTTC
TRBV7-2	TRBD2	NA	TRBJ2-3	CASSLGEGWSDTQYF	TGTGCCAGCAGCTTAGGGGAGGGTTGGTCAGATACGCAGTATTTT
TRBV6-4	TRBD2	NA	TRBJ2-7	CASSTWEGGPSYEQYF	TGTGCCAGCAGTACCTGGGAGGGAGGGCCCTCCTACGAGCAGTACTTC
TRBV11-2	NA	few	TRBJ2-7	CASSLAPVETYEQYF	TGTGCCAGCAGCTTAGCCCCGGTCGAGACCTACGAGCAGTACTTC
TRBV7-9	TRBD1	NA	TRBJ2-2	CASSFATGENTGELFF	TGTGCCAGCAGCTTCGCGACAGGGGAAAACACCGGGGAGCTGTTTTTT
TRBV5-4	TRBD1	once	TRBJ2-1	CASSFLPDRKYNEQFF	TGTGCCAGCAGCTTCCTCCCGGACAGGAAATACAATGAGCAGTTCTTC
TRBV19	NA	NA	TRBJ2-3	CASSIPSRSTDTQYF	TGTGCCAGTAGTATTCCATCCCGTAGCACAGATACGCAGTATTTT
TRBV7-2	NA	NA	TRBJ2-3	CASSPSRYPTDTQYF	TGTGCCAGCAGCCCGTCACGATACCCCACAGATACGCAGTATTTT
TRBV6-1	TRBD1	NA	TRBJ1-1	CASLIRGRNTEAFF	TGTGCCAGCCTCATCAGGGGGAGGAACACTGAAGCTTTCTTT
TRBV5-1	TRBD2	NA	TRBJ2-5	CASSLGLAGASQETQYF	TGCGCCAGCAGCCTGGGACTAGCGGGGGCCTCCCAAGAGACCCAGTACTTC
TRBV19	TRBD1	NA	TRBJ2-7	CASSLYGTGVSSGYEQYF	TGTGCCAGTAGCCTCTACGGGACAGGGGTCTCTTCTGGTTACGAGCAGTACTTC
TRBV4-1	NA	NA	TRBJ1-1	CASSRRQHTEAFF	TGCGCCAGCAGCCGCAGACAGCACACTGAAGCTTTCTTT
TRBV5-8	NA	NA	TRBJ2-7	CASSLDKSFPYEQYF	TGTGCCAGCAGCTTGGATAAGTCATTTCCCTACGAGCAGTACTTC
TRBV10-3	TRBD1	NA	TRBJ2-7	CAISEGTGKYF	TGTGCCATCAGTGAAGGGACAGGGAAATACTTC
TRBV29-1	TRBD1	NA	TRBJ2-7	CSVDGDRSYEQYF	TGCAGCGTTGATGGGGACAGATCCTACGAGCAGTACTTC
TRBV5-1	NA	once	TRBJ1-1	CASSLGQGNMNTEAFF	TGCGCCAGCAGCTTGGGGCAGGGAAACATGAACACTGAAGCTTTCTTT
TRBV5-5	NA	NA	TRBJ1-1	CASSLIVDTEAFF	TGTGCCAGCAGCTTGATCGTAGACACTGAAGCTTTCTTT
TRBV5-1	NA	once	TRBJ1-1	CASSSLGSGYMNTEAFF	TGCGCCAGCAGCTCCCTAGGGTCGGGGTACATGAACACTGAAGCTTTCTTT
TRBV11-2	TRBD2	NA	TRBJ2-2	CASSKTSGGNTGELFF	TGTGCCAGCAGCAAGACTAGCGGGGGGAACACCGGGGAGCTGTTTTTT
TRBV21-1	NA	NA	TRBJ2-1	CAAALGGVNNEQFF	TGTGCCGCAGCCCTGGGGGGGGTTAACAATGAGCAGTTCTTC
TRBV18	NA	NA	TRBJ2-1	CASSLSGSGGGAEQFF	TGTGCCAGCTCACTTTCAGGGAGCGGAGGTGGGGCTGAGCAGTTCTTC
TRBV27	TRBD2	NA	TRBJ2-3	CASSPLAGGPSGTDTQYF	TGTGCCAGCAGCCCACTAGCGGGAGGGCCCTCAGGCACAGATACGCAGTATTTT
TRBV28	NA	NA	TRBJ2-7	CASTSEDTYEQYF	TGTGCCAGCACCTCGGAGGATACCTACGAGCAGTACTTC
TRBV28	TRBD1	NA	TRBJ2-2	CASSLVLGQGIGELFF	TGTGCCAGCAGTCTTGTATTGGGACAGGGTATTGGGGAGCTGTTTTTT
TRBV7-9	TRBD2	once	TRBJ2-3	CASSIGLAVTDTQYF	TGTGCCAGCAGCATAGGACTAGCGGTGACAGATACGCAGTATTTT
TRBV5-1	TRBD1	once	TRBJ2-7	CASSYFDRGPNEQYF	TGCGCCAGCAGCTATTTTGACAGGGGCCCTAACGAGCAGTACTTC
TRBV27	NA	NA	TRBJ2-3	CASSLFGRGMYTQYF	TGTGCCAGCAGTTTATTTGGCAGGGGAATGTATACGCAGTATTTT
TRBV7-4	NA	NA	TRBJ1-5	CASSPERGPQHF	TGTGCCAGCAGCCCGGAACGGGGGCCCCAGCATTTT
TRBV5-1	NA	NA	TRBJ2-2	CASSFEAPGQNTGELFF	TGCGCCAGCAGCTTTGAGGCTCCGGGACAGAACACCGGGGAGCTGTTTTTT
TRBV6-1	NA	NA	TRBJ2-3	CASSEQQSDTQYF	TGTGCCAGCAGTGAACAGCAGTCAGATACGCAGTATTTT
TRBV27	NA	NA	TRBJ2-3	CASSLEGYSTDTQYF	TGTGCCAGCAGTTTGGAGGGCTATAGCACAGATACGCAGTATTTT
TRBV27	NA	NA	TRBJ1-2	CASSFRGYGYTF	TGTGCCAGCAGTTTTAGGGGATATGGCTACACCTTC
TRBV27	NA	NA	TRBJ2-3	CASSLKSTDTQYF	TGTGCCAGCAGTTTAAAGAGCACAGATACGCAGTATTTT
TRBV5-8	TRBD1	NA	TRBJ2-3	CASSLGVVTGAFTDTQYF	TGTGCCAGCAGCTTGGGGGTTGTGACAGGGGCCTTCACAGATACGCAGTATTTT
TRBV6-1	NA	NA	TRBJ1-2	CASTTTGWLGYTF	TGTGCCAGCACCACAACAGGGTGGCTTGGCTACACCTTC
TRBV6-1	NA	NA	TRBJ2-3	CASLSGRTDTQYF	TGTGCCAGCCTTAGCGGTCGCACAGATACGCAGTATTTT
TRBV7-9	NA	NA	TRBJ2-3	CASSLVTGWTDTQYF	TGTGCCAGCAGCCTAGTGACAGGATGGACAGATACGCAGTATTTT
TRBV6-5	NA	once	TRBJ1-4	CASSLGFGNAEEKLFF	TGTGCCAGCAGTTTGGGGTTCGGAAACGCGGAGGAAAAACTGTTTTTT